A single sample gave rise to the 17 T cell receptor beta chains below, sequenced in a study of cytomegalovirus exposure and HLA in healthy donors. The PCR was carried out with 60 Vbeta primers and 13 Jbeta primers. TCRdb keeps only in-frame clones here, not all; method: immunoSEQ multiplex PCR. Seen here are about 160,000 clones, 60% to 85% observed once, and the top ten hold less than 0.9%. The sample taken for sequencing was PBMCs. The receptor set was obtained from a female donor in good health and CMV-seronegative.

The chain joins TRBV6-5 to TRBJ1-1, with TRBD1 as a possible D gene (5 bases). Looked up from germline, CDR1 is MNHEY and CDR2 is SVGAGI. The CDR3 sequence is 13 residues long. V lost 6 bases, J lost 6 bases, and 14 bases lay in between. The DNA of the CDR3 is TGTGCCAGCAGCTACGGGGGGACCGCTGAAGCTTTCTTT. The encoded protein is CASSYGGTAEAFF.

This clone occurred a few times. In DNA form, the CDR3 reads TGTGCCAGCAGCCCGGGTCACAGGGGGCGGAACACTGAAGCTTTCTTT. Translating it yields CASSPGHRGRNTEAFF. The chain recombines TRBV7-3 with TRBJ1-1; 9 bases line up with TRBD1. Trimming cost V 5 bases and J 1 base; bases outside gene matches: 8. Germline V gives CDR1 SGHTA, CDR2 FQGTGA. This CDR3 spans 16 amino acids.

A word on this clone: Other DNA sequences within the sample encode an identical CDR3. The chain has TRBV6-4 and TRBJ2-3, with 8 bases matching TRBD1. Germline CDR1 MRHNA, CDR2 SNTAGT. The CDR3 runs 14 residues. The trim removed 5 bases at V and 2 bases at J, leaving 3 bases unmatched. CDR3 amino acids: CASSRDRSTDTQYF. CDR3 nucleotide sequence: TGTGCCAGCAGTCGGGACAGGTCCACAGATACGCAGTATTTT.

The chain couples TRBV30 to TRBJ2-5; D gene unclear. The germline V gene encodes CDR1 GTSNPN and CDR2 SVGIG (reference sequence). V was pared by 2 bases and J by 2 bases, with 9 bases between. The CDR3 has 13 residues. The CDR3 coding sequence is TGTGCCTGGAGTCGGTTTGAACAAGAGACCCAGTACTTC. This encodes CAWSRFEQETQYF. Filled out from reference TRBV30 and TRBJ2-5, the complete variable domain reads SQTIHQWPATLVQPVGSPLSLECTVEGTSNPNLYWYRQAAGRGLQLLFYSVGIGQISSEVPQNLSASRPQDRQFILSSKKLLLSDSGFYLCAWSRFEQETQYFGPGTRLLVL.

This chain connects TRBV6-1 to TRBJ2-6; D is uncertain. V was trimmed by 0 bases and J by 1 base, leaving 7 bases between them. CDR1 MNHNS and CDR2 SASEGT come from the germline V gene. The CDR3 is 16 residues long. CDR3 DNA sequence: TGTGCCAGCAGTGAAGCATACGGTTCTGGGGCCAACGTCCTGACTTTC. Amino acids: CASSEAYGSGANVLTF.

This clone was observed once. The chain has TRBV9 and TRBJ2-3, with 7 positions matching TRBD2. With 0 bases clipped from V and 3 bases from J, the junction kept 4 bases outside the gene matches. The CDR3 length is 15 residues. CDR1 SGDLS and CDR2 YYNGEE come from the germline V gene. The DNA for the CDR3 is TGTGCCAGCAGCGTAGACGGGGGGTTGACAGATACGCAGTATTTT. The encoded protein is CASSVDGGLTDTQYF.

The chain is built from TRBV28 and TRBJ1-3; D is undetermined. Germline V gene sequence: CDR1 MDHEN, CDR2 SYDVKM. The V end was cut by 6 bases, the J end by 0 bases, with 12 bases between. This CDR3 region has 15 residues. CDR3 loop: CASSLLYTSGNTIYF. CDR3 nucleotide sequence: TGTGCCAGCAGCCTATTATATACCTCTGGAAACACCATATATTTT. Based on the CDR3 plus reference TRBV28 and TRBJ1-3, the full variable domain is DVKVTQSSRYLVKRTGEKVFLECVQDMDHENMFWYRQDPGLGLRLIYFSYDVKMKEKGDIPEGYSVSREKKERFSLILESASTNQTSMYLCASSLLYTSGNTIYFGEGSWLTVV.

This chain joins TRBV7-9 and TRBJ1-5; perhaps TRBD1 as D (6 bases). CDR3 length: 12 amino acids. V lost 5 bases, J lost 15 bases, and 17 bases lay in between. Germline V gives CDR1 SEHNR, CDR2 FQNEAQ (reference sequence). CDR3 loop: CASSADRISLHF. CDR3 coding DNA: TGTGCCAGCAGCGCAGACAGGATAAGCTTGCATTTT.

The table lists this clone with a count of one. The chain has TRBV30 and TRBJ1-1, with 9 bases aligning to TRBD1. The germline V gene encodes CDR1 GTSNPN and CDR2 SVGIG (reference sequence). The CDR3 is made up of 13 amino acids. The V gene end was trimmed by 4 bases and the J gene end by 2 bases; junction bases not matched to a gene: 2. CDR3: CAWTGQGNTEAFF. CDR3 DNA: TGTGCCTGGACGGGACAGGGAAACACTGAAGCTTTCTTT.

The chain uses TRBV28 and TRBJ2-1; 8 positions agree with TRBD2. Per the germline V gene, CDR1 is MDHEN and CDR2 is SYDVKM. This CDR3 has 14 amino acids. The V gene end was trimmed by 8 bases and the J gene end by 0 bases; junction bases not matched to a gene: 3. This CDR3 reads CASLSGSSYNEQFF. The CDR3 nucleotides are TGTGCCAGCCTCAGCGGGAGCTCCTACAATGAGCAGTTCTTC. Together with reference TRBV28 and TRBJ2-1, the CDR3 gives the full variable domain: DVKVTQSSRYLVKRTGEKVFLECVQDMDHENMFWYRQDPGLGLRLIYFSYDVKMKEKGDIPEGYSVSREKKERFSLILESASTNQTSMYLCASLSGSSYNEQFFGPGTRLTVL.

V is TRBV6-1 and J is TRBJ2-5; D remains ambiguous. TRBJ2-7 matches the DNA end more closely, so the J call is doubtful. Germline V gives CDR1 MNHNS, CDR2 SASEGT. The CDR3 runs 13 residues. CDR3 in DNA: TGTGCCAGCAGTGAAACCTTTTTCTACGAGCAGTACTTC. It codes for CASSETFFYEQYF.

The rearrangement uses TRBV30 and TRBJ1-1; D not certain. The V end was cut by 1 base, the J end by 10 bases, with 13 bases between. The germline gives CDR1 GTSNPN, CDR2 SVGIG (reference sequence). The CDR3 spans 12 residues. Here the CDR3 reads CAWSDTTPRAFF. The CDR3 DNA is TGTGCCTGGAGTGACACTACACCCCGAGCTTTCTTT.

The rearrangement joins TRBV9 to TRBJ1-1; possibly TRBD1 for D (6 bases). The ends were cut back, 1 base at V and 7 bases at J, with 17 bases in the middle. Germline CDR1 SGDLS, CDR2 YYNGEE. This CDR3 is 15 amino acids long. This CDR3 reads CASSVSLGDKIEAFF. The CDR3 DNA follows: TGTGCCAGCAGCGTATCTTTAGGGGACAAGATTGAAGCTTTCTTT.

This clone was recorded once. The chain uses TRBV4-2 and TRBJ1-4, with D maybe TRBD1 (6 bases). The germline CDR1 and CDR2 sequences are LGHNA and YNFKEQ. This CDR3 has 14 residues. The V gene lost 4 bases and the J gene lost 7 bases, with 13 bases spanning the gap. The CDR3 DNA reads TGTGCCAGCAGCCGAACGGGAGGGGGTGAAAAACTGTTTTTT. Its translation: CASSRTGGGEKLFF.

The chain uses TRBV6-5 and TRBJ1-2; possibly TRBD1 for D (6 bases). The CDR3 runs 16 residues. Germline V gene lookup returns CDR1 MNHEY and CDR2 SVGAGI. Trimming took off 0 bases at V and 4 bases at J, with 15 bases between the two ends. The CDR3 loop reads CASSYSGASLSYGYTF. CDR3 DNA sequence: TGTGCCAGCAGTTACTCGGGGGCCAGCCTCTCCTATGGCTACACCTTC.

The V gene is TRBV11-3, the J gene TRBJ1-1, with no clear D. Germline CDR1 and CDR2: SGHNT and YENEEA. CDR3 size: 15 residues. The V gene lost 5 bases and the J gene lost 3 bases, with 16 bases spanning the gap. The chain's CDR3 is CASSLTGRADTEAFF. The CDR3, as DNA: TGTGCCAGCAGCCTCACGGGGAGGGCGGACACTGAAGCTTTCTTT.

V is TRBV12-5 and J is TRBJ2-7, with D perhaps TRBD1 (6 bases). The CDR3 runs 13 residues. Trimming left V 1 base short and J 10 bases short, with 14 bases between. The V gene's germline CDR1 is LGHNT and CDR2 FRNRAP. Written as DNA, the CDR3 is TGTGCTAGTGGTTTGGACAGGGATCCCTGTCAGTACTTC. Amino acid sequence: CASGLDRDPCQYF.